This passage covers 9 T cell receptor beta chains from one sample sequenced in a study of early T cells in non-severe SARS-CoV-2 infection (dated by TCRdb to 2020 to 2022). The method behind the library was 5' RACE. These reads were obtained on a NextSeq 500. The public reads were quality trimmed at Q25 with fastp and then assembled into clones with MiXCR by TCRdb, keeping productive beta chains. Each entry merges the rows of one CDR3 protein and shows their most common DNA and genes. For this sample there are under 55,000 distinct CDR3 sequences; roughly 10% appear just once. About a fifth of the sample is held by the ten biggest clonotypes. The sequenced sample consisted of whole blood. The receptor source for this set is an adult who was a healthcare worker with PCR-confirmed SARS-CoV-2 infection or an uninfected control (not recorded which).

The chain joins TRBV28 to TRBJ1-4; weak D call: TRBD1 (5 bases). V lost 4 bases to trimming and J lost 0 bases, with 18 bases between them. Germline CDR1 reads MDHEN; CDR2 reads SYDVKM. CDR3 length: 18 residues. CDR3 amino acids: CASSSDRRTTSTNEKLFF. In DNA form, the CDR3 reads TGTGCCAGCAGTTCGGACCGACGGACAACGTCAACTAATGAAAAACTGTTTTTT.

This clonotype was detected a few times. The chain links TRBV28 to TRBJ2-7; no firm D call. The CDR3 spans 13 residues. CDR1 is MDHEN, CDR2 SYDVKM, per germline. Trimming took 7 bases from V and 3 from J, leaving 13 bases between them. CDR3 sequence (DNA): TGTGCCAGCACTCCCGGGCAGTTCTACGAGCAGTACTTC. Translated, it gives CASTPGQFYEQYF.

This clonotype has a count of ten or more. The gene calls are TRBV7-8 and TRBJ2-1; D remains ambiguous. This CDR3 region has 11 residues. The V end lost 1 base, the J end lost 12 bases, and 7 bases lay between the germline ends. CDR1 and CDR2 (germline): SGHVS, FQNEAQ. The CDR3 bases are TGTGCCAGCAGCTTAGGCTTGGGGCAGTTCTTC. Its translation is CASSLGLGQFF. The full variable domain, in which reference TRBV7-8 and TRBJ2-1 provide the parts outside the CDR3, is GAGVSQSPRYKVAKRGQDVALRCDPISGHVSLFWYQQALGQGPEFLTYFQNEAQLDKSGLPSDRFFAERPEGSVSTLKIQRTQQEDSAVYLCASSLGLGQFFGPGTRLTVL.

The table lists this clonotype with many counts. The chain employs TRBV20-1 and TRBJ2-5; 10 bases are a match to TRBD2. The CDR3 sequence is 13 residues long. Unmatched junction bases numbered 1, after V lost 3 bases and J lost 3 bases. The germline V gene encodes CDR1 DFQATT and CDR2 SNEGSKA (reference sequence). Here the CDR3 reads CSASGLAEETQYF. CDR3 DNA sequence: TGCAGTGCTAGCGGACTAGCGGAAGAGACCCAGTACTTC.

This clonotype has a count of ten or more. The chain's CDR3 is CASRAPAKGETQYF. For the CDR3, the DNA is TGTGCCAGCAGAGCACCGGCCAAAGGGGAGACCCAGTACTTC. V and J are TRBV6-1 and TRBJ2-5; D call uncertain. CDR3 length: 14 residues. The ends were cut back, 6 bases at V and 5 bases at J, with 16 bases in the middle. Germline V lookup: CDR1 MNHNS, CDR2 SASEGT.

Many counts were recorded for this clonotype. This chain links TRBV29-1 with TRBJ2-7, with 9 bases identical to TRBD2. This CDR3 has 14 amino acids. The V gene end was trimmed by 5 bases and the J gene end by 4 bases; junction bases not matched to a gene: 9. CDR1 SQVTM and CDR2 ANQGSEA come from the germline V gene. CDR3 coding DNA: TGCAGCGTTATAGATGCGGGAGGGCCGTACGAGCAGTACTTC. Its protein is CSVIDAGGPYEQYF.

This clonotype was observed at least ten times. The rearrangement joins TRBV24-1 to TRBJ2-2, with D uncertain. This CDR3 contains 14 residues. Between the trimmed V and J ends, which lost 4 bases and 5 bases, there was a span of 10 bases. Germline V CDR1 and CDR2: KGHDR, SFDVKD. Written as DNA, the CDR3 is TGTGCCACCAGTGACCCTACAAAGACCGGGGAGCTGTTTTTT. Its translation: CATSDPTKTGELFF.

This clonotype was seen a few times. The CDR3 region is CASSPLDRAYEQYF. The CDR3 region has the DNA TGTGCCAGCAGTCCCCTGGACAGGGCCTACGAGCAGTACTTC. This chain uses TRBV7-2 with TRBJ2-7; 8 bases match TRBD1. This CDR3 is 14 amino acids long. CDR1 and CDR2 (germline): SGHTA, FQGNSA. The V segment lost 6 bases and the J segment 2 bases; nucleotides outside the gene matches: 6.

The genes are TRBV29-1 and TRBJ1-1, with D unclear. Trimming removed 0 bases from V and 11 bases from J, with 13 bases in between. Germline lookup yields CDR1 SQVTM and CDR2 ANQGSEA. The CDR3 totals 12 residues. CDR3 loop: CSVEDASRRAFF. The DNA of the CDR3 is TGCAGCGTTGAAGACGCATCCCGGAGGGCTTTCTTT.